Here is one T cell receptor (beta chain) with its context. The entry originates in a study of blood T cell repertoires in COVID-19. Patients in Seattle were enrolled during active infection, then followed longitudinally. Produced via immunoSEQ multiplex PCR; TCRdb's table is partial and in-frame only. This table has 300,000 to 350,000 clones, around 87% appearing once. V was trimmed by 5 bases and J by 8 bases, leaving 13 bases between them. Germline CDR1 is MDHEN and CDR2 is SYDVKM. This CDR3 contains 13 residues. The receptor was derived from a woman aged 40 to 49 with COVID-19, enrolled during active disease. Sequencing was performed on peripheral blood. The chain carries TRBV28 and TRBJ2-1; D possibly corresponds to TRBD2 (5 bases). CDR3 bases: TGTGCCAGCAGTAGGAGGCCCCGAGATGAGCAGTTCTTC. This sequence encodes CASSRRPRDEQFF.